This T cell receptor (beta chain) was recovered during a study of control samples from healthy donors and cancer patients. The repertoire was sequenced with immunoSEQ multiplex PCR; TCRdb's copy has only in-frame clones and lacks some. Of about 120,000 clones listed, around 89% are singletons. Trimming took 4 bases from V and 8 from J, leaving 15 bases between them. Looked up from germline, CDR1 is SGDLS and CDR2 is YYNGEE. The CDR3 contains 13 residues. Sequencing was carried out using blood. The sequence was collected from a middle-aged man in good health. The J gene is TRBJ1-2, the V gene TRBV9, with D possibly being TRBD1 (5 bases). The CDR3 coding sequence is TGTGCCAGCAGCCCGAGTGGGGGGAGAGGCTACACCTTC. Amino acids: CASSPSGGRGYTF.